This T cell receptor (beta chain) was profiled in a study of tissue T cells after allogeneic stem cell transplantation. Using immunoSEQ multiplex PCR, the repertoire was profiled, and TCRdb retains in-frame clones only, with some absent. The sample lists roughly 2,000 clones, around 64% occurring once. Study conclusions and caveats: Anatomically similar tissues had similar TCR repertoires within each patient.

Looked up from germline, CDR1 is SGHTA and CDR2 is FQGNSA. The CDR3 extends over 14 amino acids. Trimming removed 3 bases at V and 9 bases at J, with 18 bases between. As regards this clone: Antigen: not known.

Enrolled prospectively were adult allogeneic hematopoietic cell transplant recipients whose graft-versus-host disease was steroid-refractory. Several lines of graft-versus-host disease therapy were given to all patients, all with gastrointestinal involvement. Sequenced material: transverse colon tissue, taken at autopsy. This clonotype was sampled from a male patient older than 55 with steroid-refractory graft-versus-host disease after an allogeneic stem cell transplant. Some T cells may have come from the graft donor. This chain joins TRBV7-2 and TRBJ2-7, with D unresolved. The CDR3 coding sequence is TGTGCCAGCAGCTTTGGAGATCGGCCTCTATGGCAGTACTTC. Protein product: CASSFGDRPLWQYF.